Shown below are 10 T cell receptor beta chains from a single sample sequenced in a study of cytomegalovirus exposure and HLA in healthy donors. Both 60 Vbeta primers and 13 Jbeta primers went into the PCR. Method: immunoSEQ multiplex PCR; TCRdb's copy keeps in-frame clones and lacks some. The table has roughly 150,000 clones, around 81% seen once. The sequenced sample consisted of PBMCs. The source of these receptors is a man aged 40-50 years in good health and CMV-seronegative.

The chain is built from TRBV19 and TRBJ1-5, with D perhaps TRBD1 (5 bases). The V gene lost 6 bases and the J gene lost 2 bases, with 14 bases spanning the gap. The CDR3 consists of 15 residues. Per germline, CDR1 LNHDA and CDR2 SQIVND (reference sequence). The CDR3 nucleotides are TGTGCCAGTAGCCGTGGAGGGGCCGGCAATCAGCCCCAGCATTTT. Its protein is CASSRGGAGNQPQHF. Full variable domain (rest looked up from reference TRBV19 and TRBJ1-5): DGGITQSPKYLFRKEGQNVTLSCEQNLNHDAMYWYRQDPGQGLRLIYYSQIVNDFQKGDIAEGYSVSREKKESFPLTVTSAQKNPTAFYLCASSRGGAGNQPQHFGDGTRLSIL.

This rearrangement joins TRBV7-8 to TRBJ2-7, with unresolved D. The CDR3 runs 11 residues. Germline values: CDR1 SGHVS, CDR2 FQNEAQ. V was shortened by 5 bases and J by 7 bases, with 9 bases between the two germline ends. In DNA form, the CDR3 reads TGTGCCAGCAGCCCTATGAGGGAGCAGTACTTC. This sequence encodes CASSPMREQYF.

This chain connects TRBV27 to TRBJ1-3; a weak D match, TRBD1 (5 bases). V dropped 5 bases and J dropped 2 bases, with 10 bases sitting between them. CDR3 length: 14 residues. Germline loops: CDR1 MNHEY, CDR2 SMNVEV (reference sequence). CDR3 coding DNA: TGTGCCAGCAGTCCCTCGGGGGCTGGAAACACCATATATTTT. Residues: CASSPSGAGNTIYF.

The genes are TRBV10-3 and TRBJ1-1, with a possible D match to TRBD1 (5 bases). V was trimmed by 8 bases and J by 1 base, leaving 8 bases between them. This CDR3 contains 12 residues. Looked up from germline, CDR1 is ENHRY and CDR2 is SYGVKD. CDR3 in DNA: TGTGCCATCGGGGGAGGGAACACTGAAGCTTTCTTT. This translates into CAIGGGNTEAFF.

This clone has a single count. The chain uses TRBV27 and TRBJ2-1; D perhaps matches TRBD1 (5 bases). Per the germline V gene, CDR1 is MNHEY and CDR2 is SMNVEV (reference sequence). Trimming took 3 bases from V and 8 from J, leaving 17 bases between them. This CDR3 is 15 amino acids long. CDR3 protein: CASSFGSGFSDEQFF. CDR3 coding DNA: TGTGCCAGCAGTTTTGGGTCAGGGTTTTCGGATGAGCAGTTCTTC.

Of note for this clone: The conserved phenylalanine or tryptophan normally closing the CDR3 is absent here, so this likely arose from a read error. The V gene is TRBV10-1, the J gene TRBJ2-6; D gene ambiguous. Germline V gene lookup returns CDR1 WNHNN and CDR2 SYGVQD (reference sequence). The CDR3 runs 17 residues. V dropped 3 bases and J dropped 0 bases, with 12 bases sitting between them. CDR3 coding DNA: TGCGCCAGCAGTGAAGGTGGGGATAGCTCTGGGGCCAACGTCCTGACTTGC. This encodes CASSEGGDSSGANVLTC.

This clone has a handful of counts. CDR3 nucleotides: TGTGCCAGTAGCCCTGGCAGGGAACGCACTGAAGCTTTCTTT. This gives the protein CASSPGRERTEAFF. This rearrangement joins TRBV19 to TRBJ1-1, with D possibly TRBD1 on 5 matching bases. The CDR3 is 14 amino acids. Deletions cut 6 bases from V and 4 bases from J, with 15 bases between. Per germline, CDR1 LNHDA and CDR2 SQIVND (reference sequence).

V and J are TRBV6-6 and TRBJ2-7; 7 bases line up with TRBD1. The junction had 12 bases not matched to a gene; V was cut back by 5 bases and J by 5 bases. Germline V gene data show CDR1 as MNHNY and CDR2 as SVGAGI (reference sequence). The CDR3 has 15 residues. The CDR3 loop is CASSKSRQGRDEQYV. CDR3 nucleotides: TGTGCCAGCAGTAAATCGAGACAGGGTCGGGACGAGCAGTACGTC.

This CDR3 reads CASSVWRTGGEGYTF. Written as DNA, the CDR3 is TGTGCCAGCAGCGTATGGAGAACAGGGGGAGAAGGCTACACCTTC. The chain joins TRBV9 to TRBJ1-2; 8 bases match TRBD1. The CDR3 spans 15 residues. The junction had 10 bases not matched to a gene; V was cut back by 1 base and J by 8 bases. Germline CDR1 SGDLS, CDR2 YYNGEE.

V usage is TRBV7-2 and J usage is TRBJ1-1; the match to TRBD1 covers 9 bases. J lost 6 bases, V lost 2 bases, and 4 bases had no gene match. CDR3 length: 14 residues. CDR1 SGHTA and CDR2 FQGNSA come from the germline V gene. Here the CDR3 reads CASSLRQGGPEAFF. In nucleotides, the CDR3 is TGTGCCAGCAGCTTACGACAGGGGGGGCCTGAAGCTTTCTTT.